Listed below are T cell receptor beta chains from one sample, sequenced in a study of T-cell reconstitution after alpha-beta-depleted transplantation in children. TCRdb used MiXCR to reprocess the PCR reads, holding one entry per CDR3 protein. Among about 540,000 distinct CDR3 sequences listed, 15% to 20% were seen once. This sample comprised PBMCs from the stem cell graft donor, obtained from the stem cell graft. The source is a human donor who donated a stem cell graft to a child with acute lymphoblastic leukemia. CDR3s include the opening cysteine and the closing phenylalanine or tryptophan. A D gene is named only where the DNA matches it firmly. Expanded clones get a size class; other rows say once, few or many, or leave the size out.

D gene: TRBD2
clone size: NA
J gene: TRBJ2-6
V gene: TRBV11-1
CDR3 protein: CASSTTLAGGAGANVLTF
CDR3 DNA: TGTGCCAGCAGCACGACACTAGCGGGAGGGGCTGGGGCCAACGTCCTGACTTTC

D gene: NA
clone size: NA
J gene: TRBJ1-2
V gene: TRBV2
CDR3 protein: CASSRGGISYGYTF
CDR3 DNA: TGTGCCAGCAGCCGAGGGGGGATCTCCTATGGCTACACCTTC

D gene: NA
clone size: NA
J gene: TRBJ2-1
V gene: TRBV7-3
CDR3 protein: CASSLNGRGQGMFSYNEQFF
CDR3 DNA: TGTGCCAGCAGCTTAAATGGGCGCGGGCAGGGGATGTTCTCCTACAATGAGCAGTTCTTC

D gene: NA
clone size: few
J gene: TRBJ2-6
V gene: TRBV11-2
CDR3 protein: CASSPFPGANVLTF
CDR3 DNA: TGTGCCAGCAGCCCTTTCCCAGGGGCCAACGTCCTGACTTTC

D gene: TRBD2
clone size: few
J gene: TRBJ2-2
V gene: TRBV29-1
CDR3 protein: CSVGTSGSVNTGELFF
CDR3 DNA: TGCAGCGTCGGGACTAGCGGGAGCGTAAACACCGGGGAGCTGTTTTTT

D gene: NA
clone size: NA
J gene: TRBJ2-3
V gene: TRBV11-2
CDR3 protein: CASSRSAGTSTDTQYF
CDR3 DNA: TGTGCCAGCAGCCGATCTGCCGGGACTAGCACAGATACGCAGTATTTT

D gene: NA
clone size: once
J gene: TRBJ1-5
V gene: TRBV10-3
CDR3 protein: CAISEPAGVTQPQHF
CDR3 DNA: TGTGCCATCAGTGAGCCGGCCGGGGTCACTCAGCCCCAGCATTTT

D gene: NA
clone size: NA
J gene: TRBJ2-7
V gene: TRBV6-5
CDR3 protein: CASSYVWDSYEQYF
CDR3 DNA: TGTGCCAGCAGTTACGTGTGGGACTCCTACGAGCAGTACTTC

D gene: TRBD2
clone size: NA
J gene: TRBJ2-1
V gene: TRBV11-1
CDR3 protein: CASSTPGLAGGSYNEQFF
CDR3 DNA: TGTGCCAGCAGCACCCCCGGACTAGCGGGAGGGTCCTACAATGAGCAGTTCTTC

D gene: NA
clone size: many
J gene: TRBJ1-4
V gene: TRBV7-9
CDR3 protein: CASSLAGGNEKLFF
CDR3 DNA: TGTGCCAGCAGCTTAGCGGGCGGGAATGAAAAACTGTTTTTT

D gene: NA
clone size: NA
J gene: TRBJ2-1
V gene: TRBV27
CDR3 protein: CASSPRQGYYNEQFF
CDR3 DNA: TGTGCCAGCAGCCCGAGGCAGGGGTACTACAATGAGCAGTTCTTC

D gene: TRBD2
clone size: few
J gene: TRBJ2-1
V gene: TRBV19
CDR3 protein: CASSILSGGYNEQFF
CDR3 DNA: TGTGCCAGTAGTATATTAAGCGGGGGTTACAATGAGCAGTTCTTC

D gene: TRBD2
clone size: NA
J gene: TRBJ2-7
V gene: TRBV20-1
CDR3 protein: CSATSGLSSYEQYF
CDR3 DNA: TGCAGTGCCACTAGCGGGTTGAGCTCCTACGAGCAGTACTTC

D gene: NA
clone size: few
J gene: TRBJ2-1
V gene: TRBV20-1
CDR3 protein: CSARDNGPGYYNEQFF
CDR3 DNA: TGCAGTGCCAGGGACAATGGTCCAGGGTACTACAATGAGCAGTTCTTC

D gene: NA
clone size: few
J gene: TRBJ1-1
V gene: TRBV15
CDR3 protein: CATSRDEGNTEAFF
CDR3 DNA: TGTGCCACCAGCAGAGATGAGGGGAACACTGAAGCTTTCTTT

D gene: NA
clone size: few
J gene: TRBJ2-5
V gene: TRBV5-1
CDR3 protein: CASSFGYSLSGETQYF
CDR3 DNA: TGCGCCAGCAGCTTCGGTTATAGCCTAAGTGGAGAGACCCAGTACTTC

D gene: TRBD2
clone size: NA
J gene: TRBJ2-7
V gene: TRBV5-1
CDR3 protein: CASSSGLAGGLSYEQYF
CDR3 DNA: TGCGCCAGCAGCTCGGGACTAGCGGGAGGGCTCTCCTACGAGCAGTACTTC

D gene: NA
clone size: few
J gene: TRBJ2-1
V gene: TRBV29-1
CDR3 protein: CSVGRQYNEQFF
CDR3 DNA: TGCAGCGTTGGGCGACAATACAATGAGCAGTTCTTC